This T cell receptor (beta chain) derives from a study of T cell changes during pregnancy in multiple sclerosis. The V gene lost 3 bases and the J gene lost 4 bases, with 4 bases spanning the gap. Germline V gives CDR1 KGHSH, CDR2 LQKENI. CDR3 length equals 12 residues. Profiled with immunoSEQ multiplex PCR; TCRdb holds only in-frame clones, not every one. Among roughly 77,000 clones listed, 92% were seen once. J is TRBJ2-1 and V is TRBV18, with D uncertain. The sample consisted of peripheral blood, taken in the second trimester of pregnancy. This clonotype was sampled from a female donor with multiple sclerosis, enrolled in a pregnancy study. DNA for the CDR3: TGTGCCAGCTCACCCGGGTACAATGAGCAGTTCTTC. Its translation is CASSPGYNEQFF. The full variable domain, its missing parts supplied by reference TRBV18 and TRBJ2-1, is NAGVMQNPRHLVRRRGQEARLRCSPMKGHSHVYWYRQLPEEGLKFMVYLQKENIIDESGMPKERFSAEFPKEGPSILRIQQVVRGDSAAYFCASSPGYNEQFFGPGTRLTVL.